Each of the 3 T cell receptor beta chains below was sequenced from the same sample in a study of CD8 T cells in ankylosing spondylitis. TCRdb reprocessed the 5' RACE reads with MiXCR, giving one entry per CDR3 protein. The sample shows around 100,000 distinct CDR3 sequences, 24% of them seen only once. The sample taken for sequencing was synovial fluid, either unsorted or a sorted T cell fraction (not recorded which). The receptors were sampled from a male donor with ankylosing spondylitis.

The chain joins TRBV18 to TRBJ2-1; no clear D. CDR3 size: 13 residues. Trimming took 5 bases from V and 8 from J, leaving 13 bases between them. From germline, CDR1 is KGHSH and CDR2 LQKENI. DNA for the CDR3: TGTGCCAGCTCAATGGAAGGTTTCTATGAGCAGTTCTTC. Translation gives CASSMEGFYEQFF.

This chain uses TRBV7-2 with TRBJ1-5; D gene uncertain. Germline assignment: CDR1 SGHTA and CDR2 FQGNSA. Trimming took off 2 bases at V and 7 bases at J, with 12 bases between the two ends. The length of the CDR3 is 14 residues. CDR3 residues: CASSLYSGEQPQHF. The DNA for the CDR3 is TGTGCCAGCAGCTTATATTCCGGGGAGCAGCCCCAGCATTTT.

This clonotype was seen a few times. V usage is TRBV24-1 and J usage is TRBJ2-2, with D hard to call. This CDR3 region has 15 residues. Between the trimmed V and J ends, which lost 7 bases and 3 bases, there was a span of 14 bases. CDR1 KGHDR and CDR2 SFDVKD come from the germline V gene. The CDR3 spells CATRSLDGDTGELFF. CDR3 nucleotide sequence: TGTGCCACCAGGAGCCTCGACGGAGACACCGGGGAGCTGTTTTTT.